This T cell receptor (beta chain) was documented in a study of blood T cell repertoires in COVID-19. Study-level information: Sites in the United States, Italy and Spain provided acute and convalescent COVID-19 samples. From T cells, B-cell-depleted T cells, or PBMCs came the material, which was cDNA or gDNA.

The CDR3 spans 13 residues. The germline CDR1 and CDR2 sequences are SGHDT and YYEEEE. V shed 4 bases and J shed 4 bases, with 9 bases lying between them. Individuals drawn from some 25 US areas were roughly 18 to 100 years old. Some clones are missing from TCRdb's copy, which holds only in-frame ones; the method was immunoSEQ multiplex PCR. The sample holds 150,000 to 200,000 clones, 84% seen once. The chain links TRBV5-6 to TRBJ2-1; a weak D match, TRBD1 (5 bases). The sample was PBMCs or T cells enriched from blood (not recorded which). The sequence was obtained from a woman aged 25-40 years who had been exposed to COVID-19. The CDR3 coding sequence is TGTGCCAGCAGCCACACAGGATACAATGAGCAGTTCTTC. Its translation is CASSHTGYNEQFF.